This T cell receptor beta chain was identified during a study of response to subunit inactivated influenza vaccine. Overall study results and limits: Authors suggested seasonal influenza vaccinations each recruit few new T cells.

V gave up 1 base and J gave up 5 bases, with 12 bases separating them. The length of the CDR3 is 14 residues. In germline, CDR1 is DFQATT, CDR2 SNEGSKA (reference sequence). Comment on this clonotype: Its cognate antigen is unknown.

From the RT-PCR reads, TCRdb called clonotypes with MiXCR, one entry per CDR3 protein. This sample yields about 160,000 distinct CDR3 sequences, of which approximately 10% are seen a single time; roughly 12% belongs to the top ten. The clonotype comes from a man aged 50 or older who received an inactivated influenza vaccine. Sequencing used non-naive T cells sorted from PBMCs, obtained about 6 weeks after vaccination. This sequence joins TRBV20-1 and TRBJ2-1, with D hard to call. CDR3 sequence reads: CSARGSSQHNEQFF. CDR3 coding DNA: TGCAGTGCTAGAGGTAGTAGCCAACACAATGAGCAGTTCTTC.